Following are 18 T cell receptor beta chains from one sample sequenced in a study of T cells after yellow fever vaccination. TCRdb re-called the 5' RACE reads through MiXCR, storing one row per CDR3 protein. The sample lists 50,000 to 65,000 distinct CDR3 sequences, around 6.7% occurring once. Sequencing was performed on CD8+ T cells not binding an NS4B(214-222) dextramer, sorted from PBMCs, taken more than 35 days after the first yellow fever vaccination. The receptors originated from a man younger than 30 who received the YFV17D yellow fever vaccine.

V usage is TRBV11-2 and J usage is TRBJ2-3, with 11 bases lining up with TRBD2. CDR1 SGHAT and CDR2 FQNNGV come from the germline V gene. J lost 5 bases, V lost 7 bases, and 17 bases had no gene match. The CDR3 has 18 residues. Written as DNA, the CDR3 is TGTGCCAGCAACCCGGGGCTAGCGGGGGGCATTTGGTTAGATACGCAGTATTTT. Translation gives CASNPGLAGGIWLDTQYF.

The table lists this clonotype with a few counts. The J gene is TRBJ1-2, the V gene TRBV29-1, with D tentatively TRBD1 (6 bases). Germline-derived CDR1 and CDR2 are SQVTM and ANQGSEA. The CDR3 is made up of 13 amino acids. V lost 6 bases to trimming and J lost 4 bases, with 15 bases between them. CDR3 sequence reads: CSVDIDRFYGYTF. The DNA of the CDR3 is TGCAGCGTGGATATAGACAGGTTCTATGGCTACACCTTC.

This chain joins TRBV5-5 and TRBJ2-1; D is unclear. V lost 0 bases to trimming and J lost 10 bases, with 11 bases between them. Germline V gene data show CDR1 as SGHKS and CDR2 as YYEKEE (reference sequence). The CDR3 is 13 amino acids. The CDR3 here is CASSLAHKGEQFF. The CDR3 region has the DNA TGTGCCAGCAGCTTGGCGCATAAGGGCGAGCAGTTCTTC.

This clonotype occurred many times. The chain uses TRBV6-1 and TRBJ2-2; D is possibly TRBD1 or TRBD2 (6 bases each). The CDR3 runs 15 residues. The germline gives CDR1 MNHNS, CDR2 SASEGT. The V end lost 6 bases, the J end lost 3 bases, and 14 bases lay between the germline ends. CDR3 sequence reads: CASRGGEGDTGELFF. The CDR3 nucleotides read TGTGCCAGCAGGGGGGGCGAAGGGGACACCGGGGAGCTGTTTTTT.

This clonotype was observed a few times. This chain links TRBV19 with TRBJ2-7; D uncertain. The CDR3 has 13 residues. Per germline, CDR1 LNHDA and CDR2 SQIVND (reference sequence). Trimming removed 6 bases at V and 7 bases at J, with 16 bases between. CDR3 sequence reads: CASSFRALGEQYF. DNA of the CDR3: TGTGCCAGTAGCTTCCGGGCCCTCGGAGAGCAGTACTTC.

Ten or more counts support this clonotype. CDR3 sequence (DNA): TGCAGTGCTAGAGAACCCGGAGGACGGAAAAACACTGAAGCTTTCTTT. This encodes CSAREPGGRKNTEAFF. J is TRBJ1-1 and V is TRBV20-1, with D hard to call. V lost 0 bases, J lost 2 bases, and 16 bases lay in between. CDR3 length: 16 residues. The germline CDR1 and CDR2 sequences are DFQATT and SNEGSKA (reference sequence).

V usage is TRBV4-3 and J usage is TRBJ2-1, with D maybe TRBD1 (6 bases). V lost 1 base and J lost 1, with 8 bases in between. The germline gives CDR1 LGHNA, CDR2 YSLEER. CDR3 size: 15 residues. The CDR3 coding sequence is TGCGCCAGCAGCCAAGGGACAGCTTCCTACAATGAGCAGTTCTTC. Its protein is CASSQGTASYNEQFF.

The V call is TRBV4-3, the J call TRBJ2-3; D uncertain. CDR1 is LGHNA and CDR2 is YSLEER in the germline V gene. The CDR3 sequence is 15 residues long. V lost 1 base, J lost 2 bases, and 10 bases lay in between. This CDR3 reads CASSQGVSLTDTQYF. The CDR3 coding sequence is TGCGCCAGCAGCCAAGGTGTCAGCCTCACAGATACGCAGTATTTT.

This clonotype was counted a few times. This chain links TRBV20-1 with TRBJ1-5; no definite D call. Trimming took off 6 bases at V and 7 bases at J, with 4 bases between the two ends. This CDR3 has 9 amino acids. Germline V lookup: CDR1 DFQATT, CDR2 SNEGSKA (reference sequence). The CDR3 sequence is CSAGQPQHF. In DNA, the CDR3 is TGCAGTGCGGGACAGCCCCAGCATTTT.

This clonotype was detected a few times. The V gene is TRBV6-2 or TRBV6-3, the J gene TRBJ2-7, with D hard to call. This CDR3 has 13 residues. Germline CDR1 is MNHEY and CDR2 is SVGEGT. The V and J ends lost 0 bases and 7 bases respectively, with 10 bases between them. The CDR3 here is CASSYSRITEQYV. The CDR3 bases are TGTGCCAGCAGTTACTCCCGAATCACGGAGCAGTACGTC.

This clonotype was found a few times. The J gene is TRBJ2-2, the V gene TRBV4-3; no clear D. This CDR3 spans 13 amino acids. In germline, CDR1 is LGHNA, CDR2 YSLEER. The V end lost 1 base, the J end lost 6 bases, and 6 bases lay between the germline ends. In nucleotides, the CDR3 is TGCGCCAGCAGCCAAGTGCCGGCCGGGGAGCTGTTTTTT. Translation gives CASSQVPAGELFF.

The CDR3 region has the DNA TGTGCCAGCAGCCTACAGGGGACATTACCGATGAACACTGAAGCTTTCTTT. This codes for CASSLQGTLPMNTEAFF. This rearrangement joins TRBV5-4 to TRBJ1-1; 7 bases map to TRBD1. The CDR3 is made up of 17 amino acids. The germline gives CDR1 SGHNT, CDR2 YYREEE (reference sequence). V shed 4 bases and J 0 bases; nucleotides not matched to a gene: 12.

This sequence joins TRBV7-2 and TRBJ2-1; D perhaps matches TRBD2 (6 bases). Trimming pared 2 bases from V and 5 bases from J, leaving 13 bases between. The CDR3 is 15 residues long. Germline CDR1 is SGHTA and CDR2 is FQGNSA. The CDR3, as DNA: TGTGCCAGCAGCTTATTCGGGGGTTTCCACAATGAGCAGTTCTTC. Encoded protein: CASSLFGGFHNEQFF.

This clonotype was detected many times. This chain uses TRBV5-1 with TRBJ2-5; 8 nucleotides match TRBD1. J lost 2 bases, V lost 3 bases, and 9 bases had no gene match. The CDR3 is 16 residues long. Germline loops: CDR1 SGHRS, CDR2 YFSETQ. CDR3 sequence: CASSSGTGNQQETQYF. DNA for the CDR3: TGCGCCAGCAGCTCCGGGACAGGCAACCAGCAAGAGACCCAGTACTTC.

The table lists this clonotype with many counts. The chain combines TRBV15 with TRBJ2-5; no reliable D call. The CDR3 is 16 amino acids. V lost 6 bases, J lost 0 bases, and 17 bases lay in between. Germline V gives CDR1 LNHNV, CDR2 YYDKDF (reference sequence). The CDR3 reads CATSRLWSLYQETQYF. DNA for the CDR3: TGTGCCACCAGTAGGCTGTGGAGCCTGTACCAAGAGACCCAGTACTTC.

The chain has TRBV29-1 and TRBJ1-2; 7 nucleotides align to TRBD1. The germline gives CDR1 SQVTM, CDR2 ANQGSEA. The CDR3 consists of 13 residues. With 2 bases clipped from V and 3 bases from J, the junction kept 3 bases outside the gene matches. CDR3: CSVETGDHYGYTF. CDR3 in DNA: TGCAGCGTTGAAACAGGGGACCACTATGGCTACACCTTC.

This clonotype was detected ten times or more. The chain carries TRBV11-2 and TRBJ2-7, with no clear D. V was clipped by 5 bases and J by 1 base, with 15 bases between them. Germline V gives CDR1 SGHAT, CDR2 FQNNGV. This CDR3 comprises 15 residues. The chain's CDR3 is CASSHFPDDSYEQYF. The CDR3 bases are TGTGCCAGCAGCCATTTCCCGGACGATTCCTACGAGCAGTACTTC.

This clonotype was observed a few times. CDR3 amino acids: CATAGGGMNEQYV. In DNA form, the CDR3 reads TGTGCCACAGCGGGCGGGGGTATGAACGAGCAGTACGTC. The V and J genes are TRBV6-1 and TRBJ2-7; 7 bases map to TRBD2. The CDR3 spans 13 residues. Germline V lookup: CDR1 MNHNS, CDR2 SASEGT. The J segment lost 5 bases and the V segment lost 10 bases, leaving 11 bases of the junction unmatched.